These 11 T cell receptor beta chains originate from one sample sequenced in a study of glioma-infiltrating T cells after dendritic cell vaccination. Data came from immunoSEQ multiplex PCR; TCRdb stores just in-frame clones and leaves some out. The table shows fewer than 45,000 clones, with about 80% occurring only once. Sequencing used blood, obtained before dendritic cell vaccination. These receptors were taken from a human donor with glioblastoma.

The J gene is TRBJ2-2, the V gene TRBV7-9; D unresolved. This CDR3 is 13 amino acids long. Trimming removed 4 bases at V and 2 bases at J, with 5 bases between. The germline CDR1 and CDR2 sequences are SEHNR and FQNEAQ (reference sequence). The CDR3 loop reads CASSSSNTGELFF. DNA of the CDR3: TGTGCCAGCAGCTCCAGTAACACCGGGGAGCTGTTTTTT.

The rearrangement uses TRBV27 and TRBJ2-5; maybe TRBD2 (5 bases). Germline V gene lookup returns CDR1 MNHEY and CDR2 SMNVEV (reference sequence). V was cut by 5 bases and J by 1 base, with 11 bases left in between. The CDR3 spans 14 residues. The CDR3 DNA is TGTGCCAGCAGTCTCCCGGGATTCCAAGAGACCCAGTACTTC. Translated, it gives CASSLPGFQETQYF.

The chain recombines TRBV28 with TRBJ2-5; 12 bases agree with TRBD2. Germline CDR1 reads MDHEN; CDR2 reads SYDVKM. Losses at the gene ends were 5 bases for V and 6 bases for J; bases not matched to a gene: 7. The CDR3 totals 15 residues. The DNA of the CDR3 is TGTGCCAGCAGTGCGACTAGCGGGGGAGGTCAGACCCAGTACTTC. Translated: CASSATSGGGQTQYF.

CDR3 sequence (DNA): TGTGCCAGCAGCGCCCAGGGGACAGGGGCTAACTATGGCTACACCTTC. It yields the protein CASSAQGTGANYGYTF. The chain combines TRBV9 with TRBJ1-2; 10 bases fit TRBD1. V dropped 3 bases and J dropped 0; count of bases not matched to a gene: 5. The CDR3 consists of 16 residues. Germline V gives CDR1 SGDLS, CDR2 YYNGEE.

This clone was seen once. V and J are TRBV11-1 and TRBJ1-2, with TRBD1 matching over 8 bases. J was trimmed by 3 bases and V by 3 bases; bases with no gene match: 0. The CDR3 extends over 13 amino acids. The germline CDR1 and CDR2 sequences are SGHAT and FQDESV (reference sequence). Written as DNA, the CDR3 is TGTGCCAGCAGCTTGACAGGGGACTATGGCTACACCTTC. Translated, it gives CASSLTGDYGYTF.

The chain recombines TRBV9 with TRBJ2-1; the D gene is possibly TRBD1 (6 bases). The V gene's germline CDR1 is SGDLS and CDR2 YYNGEE. The CDR3 is made up of 14 amino acids. The ends were cut back, 2 bases at V and 5 bases at J, with 11 bases in the middle. CDR3 residues: CASSVRDKNNEQFF. CDR3 in DNA: TGTGCCAGCAGCGTCCGGGACAAGAACAATGAGCAGTTCTTC.

The V and J genes are TRBV15 and TRBJ2-4, with D tentatively TRBD2 (5 bases). This CDR3 is 14 amino acids long. V was shortened by 1 base and J by 7 bases, with 11 bases between the two germline ends. Per the germline V gene, CDR1 is LNHNV and CDR2 is YYDKDF (reference sequence). The DNA for the CDR3 is TGTGCCACCAGCAGAGCCGGGGAAAGGAACATTCAGTACTTC. This gives the protein CATSRAGERNIQYF.

A single count supports this clone. CDR3 DNA sequence: TGCGCCAGCAGCTTGGGTCGGGGGAACACTGAAGCTTTCTTT. Its translation is CASSLGRGNTEAFF. V gene TRBV5-1 combines with J gene TRBJ1-1; D is unclear. CDR3 size: 14 residues. The germline V gene encodes CDR1 SGHRS and CDR2 YFSETQ. V shed 0 bases and J shed 1 base, with 7 bases lying between them.

This chain joins TRBV30 and TRBJ1-2; 7 bases map to TRBD1. The CDR3 sequence is 13 residues long. CDR1 GTSNPN and CDR2 SVGIG come from the germline V gene (reference sequence). With V trimmed by 2 bases and J by 4 bases, 4 bases remained unmatched. CDR3 nucleotide sequence: TGTGCCTGGAGTTTCGACAGGGTCTATGGCTACACCTTC. Its protein is CAWSFDRVYGYTF.

V gene TRBV29-1 combines with J gene TRBJ2-7; TRBD2 matches 14 bases. Germline-derived CDR1 and CDR2 are SQVTM and ANQGSEA. The CDR3 spans 17 residues. J gave up 3 bases and V 7 bases, and 14 bases lay outside the gene matches. CDR3 protein: CSARTSGGPHLYYEQYF. The CDR3 coding sequence is TGCAGCGCCAGGACTAGCGGGGGGCCTCACCTTTACTACGAGCAGTACTTC.

The chain employs TRBV13 and TRBJ2-2, with 8 nucleotides matching TRBD1. The CDR3 is 17 residues long. With V trimmed by 5 bases and J by 1 base, 9 bases remained unmatched. CDR1 is PRHDT and CDR2 is FYEKMQ in the germline V gene (reference sequence). The CDR3 nucleotides are TGTGCCAGCAGCCTATATCCCGGGACAGGGAACACCGGGGAGCTGTTTTTT. Its translation is CASSLYPGTGNTGELFF.